Sequencing of this T cell receptor (beta chain) was carried out in a study of blood T cell repertoires in COVID-19. Some clones are missing from TCRdb's copy, which holds only in-frame ones; the method was immunoSEQ multiplex PCR. The sample carries some 120,000 clones, 84% recorded once. This clone was detected a few times. The CDR3 consists of 15 residues. Germline V gene lookup returns CDR1 SGHKS and CDR2 YYEKEE (reference sequence). The V segment lost 5 bases and the J segment 7 bases; nucleotides outside the gene matches: 9. This rearrangement joins TRBV5-5 to TRBJ1-6; 7 bases align to TRBD1. The receptor's source is a woman aged 25 to 39 who had recovered from COVID-19. What was sequenced was peripheral blood. The CDR3 sequence: CASREPGGRNSPLHF. The CDR3 region has the DNA TGTGCCAGCAGAGAACCAGGGGGACGGAATTCACCCCTCCACTTT.